This T cell receptor beta chain was found in a study of T cell responses to AZD1222 COVID-19 vaccine (dated by TCRdb to about 2021). Study-level background: AZD1222 recipients whose second dose came at about 4 weeks and those whose second dose came at about 12 weeks were combined into one group, since spike-specific TCR depth and breadth did not differ between the two schedules. TCR sequencing was performed for 233 trial participants, of whom 200 to 220 were given two doses of AZD1222 and around 25 were given two doses of MenACWY control vaccine. Enrollment into the trials was organized by age into subgroups of 18-55, 56-69 and 70-plus years, and those subgroups contained roughly 150, 30 and 60 TCR-sequenced participants, respectively.

The CDR3 regions of human TCRbeta chains were analyzed by immunosequencing. Regarding the original processing steps: TCRs in the repertoires were compared against a reference library of SARS-CoV-2-specific TCRs that had been generated with the MIRA antigen-specificity platform. Breadth was defined as the fraction of unique TCRs that were SARS-CoV-2-associated, and depth was defined as the fraction of total T cells that were SARS-CoV-2-associated. Using the MIRA data, each spike-specific TCR was assigned both to the spike region to which the TCR was reactive and to a CD4 or CD8 class. Log10-transformed breadth and depth values were compared by one-way ANOVA with Sidak's multiple comparisons tests. TCRdb holds this immuneACCESS table with in-frame rearrangements only. Some clones are missing; in checked studies, unresolved V genes explain under half, and the rest has no known cause. V, J and clone size are those of that table, while D and trimming were read from the DNA. The sample table contains 130,000 or so clones; only one count was recorded for roughly nine tenths of them. The ten largest account for 1.5% to 2% of the sample.

Reading the germline V gene gives CDR1 SGHTA and CDR2 FQGNSA. V is reduced by 1 base and J by 0 bases, leaving a spacing of 9 bases between them. The CDR3 covers 15 residues, taking in both the cysteine and the phenylalanine. Of all the DNA, just the CDR3 is kept, 45 bases in frame from base 1. Notes on this clone: It lacks a known antigen. No per-base quality is available; no much larger clone lies one base away.

Results the study describes overall, beyond this receptor: After two AZD1222 doses, spike-specific TCR breadth and depth were significantly higher than at day 0 and than in MenACWY recipients. The vaccine-associated CD4 TCRs covered the entire spike protein, and the dominant responses fell in regions 160-218 and 743-854. Participants were mostly white British, with more females than males. The authors suggested clonal diversity may have been underestimated. In the small 56-69-year group, the increase in depth fell short of significance, most likely because of low power. Reportedly, almost half of the unique spike-specific TCRs recognized epitopes lying outside the regions that are mutated in the B.1.351 and B.1.1.7 variants. Conclusions about previously exposed vaccinees are limited, since just five or six AZD1222 recipients were seropositive for SARS-CoV-2 at baseline. Because no day 14 peak-response samples were available, the repertoires could be characterized only after the peak T cell response.

The time point label, read with the paper, signifies: baseline before first vaccination. The vaccinee samples were drawn from two UK trials, COV001 and COV002, one of which was a single-blind randomized controlled phase 2/3 trial testing AZD1222 (ChAdOx1 nCoV-19) in healthy adults. Trial participant PBMC samples were collected at day 0 and day 28 after the second dose for TCRbeta chain sequencing. The sequence joins TRBV7-2 to TRBJ1-1, with the D gene not confidently named. The TCR originated in an adult in good health. The sample consisted of peripheral blood, taken on day 0 of AZD1222 vaccination. The nucleotides read TGTGCCAGCAGCTTAGGGCTAAGAATGAACACTGAAGCTTTCTTT. It translates as CASSLGLRMNTEAFF.